Listed below are T cell receptor beta chains from one sample, sequenced in a study of blood T cell repertoires in COVID-19. Assay: immunoSEQ multiplex PCR; the TCRdb copy retains only in-frame clones and omits some. The table lists about 120,000 clones, roughly 80% of them singletons. The specimen was peripheral blood. Every receptor here comes from a man aged 50 to 60 with acute or convalescent COVID-19. Each CDR3 is given with its conserved first and last residue. D genes are given only for firm matches. Clone sizes are given selectively: once, few, many, or a class where the clone is expanded.

v_call	d_call	j_call	clone_size	cdr3_nt	cdr3_aa
TRBV11-2	NA	TRBJ1-1	NA	TGTGCCAGCAGACGAACAGGGTTGGAGTTGAACACTGAAGCTTTCTTT	CASRRTGLELNTEAFF
TRBV6-5	TRBD1	TRBJ1-2	NA	TGTGCCAGCAGGCAACAGGGGGCTGGGGGCTACACCTTC	CASRQQGAGGYTF
TRBV7-9	NA	TRBJ1-2	NA	TGTGCCAGCAGCCCAGGGTCCGCTTACCTCTATGGCTACACCTTC	CASSPGSAYLYGYTF
TRBV10-1	NA	TRBJ2-1	NA	TGCGCCAGCAGTGAGTCGATAACTTTCGGGGAGCAGTTCTTC	CASSESITFGEQFF
TRBV7-9	TRBD1	TRBJ2-7	NA	TGTGCCAGCAGCTGGGGCCAGACAGGGGGCAGCTACGAGCAGTACTTC	CASSWGQTGGSYEQYF
TRBV20-1	NA	TRBJ2-7	once	TGCAGTGCTATCAGCTACGAGCAGTACTTC	CSAISYEQYF
TRBV19	NA	TRBJ1-2	NA	TGTGCCAGTAGTGCCGGGGTCTTCTATGGCTACACCTTC	CASSAGVFYGYTF
TRBV6-5	NA	TRBJ2-3	NA	TGTGCCAGCAGTCCGTTGGGTCCCCGGGCAGATACGCAGTATTTT	CASSPLGPRADTQYF
TRBV10-2	TRBD2	TRBJ2-5	NA	TGCGCCAGCAGTGGGGAGGGAGAGACCCAGTACTTC	CASSGEGETQYF
TRBV7-9	NA	TRBJ1-1	NA	TGTGCCAGCAGCTTTAGCGCTGAAGCTTTCTTT	CASSFSAEAFF
TRBV5-1	TRBD2	TRBJ2-1	NA	TGCGCCAGCAGCTTGACCCCCCCTACTAGCGGGGGAGCCCAATACAATGAGCAGTTCTTC	CASSLTPPTSGGAQYNEQFF
TRBV11-2	NA	TRBJ2-5	NA	TGTGCCAGCAGCTTAGAACGGGGACAAGAGACCCAGTACTTC	CASSLERGQETQYF
TRBV7-6	TRBD2	TRBJ2-1	NA	TGTGCCAGCAGCTCGACCGGGACTAGCGGGAGGCTGAATGAGCAGTTCTTC	CASSSTGTSGRLNEQFF
TRBV30	NA	TRBJ2-2	NA	TGTGCCTGGAGTGACATCTCCACCGGGGAGCTGTTTTTT	CAWSDISTGELFF